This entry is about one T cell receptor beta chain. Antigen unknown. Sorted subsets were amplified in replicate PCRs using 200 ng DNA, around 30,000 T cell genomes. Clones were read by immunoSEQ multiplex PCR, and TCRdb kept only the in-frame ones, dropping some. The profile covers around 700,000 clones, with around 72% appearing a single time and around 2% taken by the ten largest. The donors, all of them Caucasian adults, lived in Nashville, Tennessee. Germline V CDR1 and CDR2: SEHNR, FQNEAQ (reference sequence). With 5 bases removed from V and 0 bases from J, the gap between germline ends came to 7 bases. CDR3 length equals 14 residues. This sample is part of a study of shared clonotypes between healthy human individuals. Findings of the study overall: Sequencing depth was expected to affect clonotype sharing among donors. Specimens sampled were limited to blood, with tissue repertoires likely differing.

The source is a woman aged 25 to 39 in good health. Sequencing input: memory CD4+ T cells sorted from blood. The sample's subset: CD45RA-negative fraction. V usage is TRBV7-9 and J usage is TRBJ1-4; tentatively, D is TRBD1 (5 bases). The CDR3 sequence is CASSGRATNEKLFF. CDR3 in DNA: TGTGCCAGCAGCGGCAGGGCAACTAATGAAAAACTGTTTTTT.